Shown below are 8 T cell receptor beta chains from a single sample sequenced in a study of shared clonotypes between healthy human individuals (dated by TCRdb to the early 2020s). Receptors were amplified or captured by the immunoSEQ multiplex PCR assay. Entries here come from immuneACCESS through TCRdb and include only in-frame sequences with V and J called. Some clones fail to appear in such tables; in the studies checked, an unresolved V gene covers under half of the shortfall, and the cause of the remainder is unknown. The table for this sample lists about 680,000 clones; roughly 73% of them were counted only once. The top ten constitute 1.5% to 2% of the sample. The sequencing sample was made of memory CD4+ T cells sorted from blood. In light of the paper, this sample's cell subset or site label describes: CD45RA-negative fraction. The receptor set was obtained from a woman aged 30 to 39 in good health.

This clone showed up many times. This chain uses TRBV19 with TRBJ1-3; D remains unclear. V dropped 5 bases and J dropped 5 bases, with 10 bases sitting between them. CDR1 is LNHDA and CDR2 is SQIVND in the germline V gene (reference sequence). This CDR3 is built from 13 residues. The CDR3 DNA follows: TGTGCCAGTAGTTCGGGGAGTCGAAACACCATATATTTT. It yields the protein CASSSGSRNTIYF.

By sample share, this clone is large (0.1 to 1%). This sequence joins TRBV11-2 and TRBJ1-4; D remains unclear. From germline, CDR1 is SGHAT and CDR2 FQNNGV. Trimming took 2 bases from V and 6 from J, leaving 13 bases between them. The CDR3 loop spans 15 amino acids. In DNA form, the CDR3 reads TGTGCCAGCAGCTTACTAAGGGAATTAGATGAAAAACTGTTTTTT. Encoded protein: CASSLLRELDEKLFF.

The rearrangement uses TRBV5-1 and TRBJ1-1, with D unclear. V was pared by 3 bases and J by 0 bases, with 9 bases between. From germline, CDR1 is SGHRS and CDR2 YFSETQ. The CDR3 length is 14 residues. CDR3 DNA sequence: TGCGCCAGCAGCTCCCTCGCCCTGAACACTGAAGCTTTCTTT. Translation gives CASSSLALNTEAFF.

As concerns this clone: Other DNA sequences in the same sample also yield this CDR3. The chain couples TRBV18 to TRBJ2-7; D call uncertain. Trimming cost V 2 bases and J 4 bases, with 3 bases left between them. Per germline, CDR1 KGHSH and CDR2 LQKENI. CDR3 length: 11 amino acids. The CDR3 loop reads CASSPEYEQYF. The DNA of the CDR3 is TGTGCCAGCTCACCAGAGTACGAGCAGTACTTC.

This chain connects TRBV7-2 to TRBJ2-7; 14 bases map to TRBD2. This CDR3 spans 15 amino acids. Looked up from germline, CDR1 is SGHTA and CDR2 is FQGNSA. V gave up 8 bases and J gave up 5 bases; unmatched junction bases: 8. CDR3: CASHDPGLAGDEQYF. The CDR3 DNA is TGTGCCAGCCACGACCCGGGACTAGCGGGAGACGAGCAGTACTTC.

This chain connects TRBV2 to TRBJ1-5; tentative D call: TRBD1 (5 bases). The CDR3 extends over 14 amino acids. Trimming took 3 bases from V and 9 from J, leaving 15 bases between them. The germline gives CDR1 SNHLY, CDR2 FYNNEI. The CDR3 loop is CASSEGQVPRPQHF. CDR3 DNA sequence: TGTGCCAGCAGTGAGGGGCAGGTGCCTAGGCCCCAGCATTTT.

The rearrangement links TRBV4-1 to TRBJ2-5; 7 bases are a match to TRBD2. This CDR3 contains 17 residues. Germline trimming cut 1 base from V and 5 bases from J; bases unmatched to any gene: 13. Germline values: CDR1 MGHRA, CDR2 YSYEKL. The CDR3 region is CASSQGGGLGLSETQYF. The CDR3, as DNA: TGCGCCAGCAGCCAAGGGGGAGGACTAGGATTAAGTGAGACCCAGTACTTC.

This rearrangement joins TRBV7-3 to TRBJ1-1; D is unclear. Germline assignment: CDR1 SGHTA and CDR2 FQGTGA. V was trimmed by 0 bases and J by 1 base, leaving 6 bases between them. The CDR3 loop spans 14 amino acids. CDR3 sequence (DNA): TGTGCCAGCAGCTTAACAGGACCGAACACTGAAGCTTTCTTT. The encoded protein is CASSLTGPNTEAFF.